What follows are 16 T cell receptor beta chains derived from one specimen sequenced in a study of CD8 T cells in ankylosing spondylitis. TCRdb redid the calling of the 5' RACE reads with MiXCR, one entry per CDR3 protein. This sample has 300,000 to 400,000 distinct CDR3 sequences, with 20% to 25% found just once. Material: blood, either unsorted or a sorted T cell fraction (not recorded which). Receptor source: a male donor with ankylosing spondylitis or in good health (not recorded which).

CDR3 nucleotide sequence: TGTGCCAGCTCACCATGGGGAGAACGAAATACGCAGTATTTT. Protein: CASSPWGERNTQYF. The rearrangement uses TRBV18 and TRBJ2-3; D is possibly TRBD2 (5 bases). The germline gives CDR1 KGHSH, CDR2 LQKENI. This CDR3 has 14 amino acids. The V end was cut by 2 bases, the J end by 7 bases, with 13 bases between.

This clonotype appeared a few times. The rearrangement links TRBV18 to TRBJ2-7; weak D call: TRBD1 (6 bases). The CDR3 runs 15 residues. The V and J ends lost 6 bases and 2 bases respectively, with 17 bases between them. Germline CDR1 KGHSH, CDR2 LQKENI. The CDR3 DNA is TGTGCCAGCTCGGAGGATAACGGGACAACCTACGAGCAGTACTTC. Its protein product is CASSEDNGTTYEQYF.

This chain joins TRBV10-3 and TRBJ2-2; maybe TRBD1 (5 bases). The V end was cut by 4 bases, the J end by 2 bases, with 8 bases between. The CDR3 has 14 amino acids. Germline V gene sequence: CDR1 ENHRY, CDR2 SYGVKD. The CDR3 spells CAISGDSNTGELFF. The CDR3 nucleotides are TGTGCCATCAGTGGAGACAGTAACACCGGGGAGCTGTTTTTT.

This chain joins TRBV7-8 and TRBJ2-2; 9 nucleotides match TRBD1. V dropped 4 bases and J dropped 2; count of bases not matched to a gene: 2. The CDR3 length is 15 residues. The germline gives CDR1 SGHVS, CDR2 FQNEAQ. The CDR3 DNA is TGTGCCAGCAGCTACACAGGGGGCAACACCGGGGAGCTGTTTTTT. This codes for CASSYTGGNTGELFF.

This clonotype has only a few counts. The chain employs TRBV20-1 and TRBJ2-1, with D possibly TRBD2 on 6 matching bases. From germline, CDR1 is DFQATT and CDR2 SNEGSKA (reference sequence). This CDR3 comprises 14 residues. V dropped 5 bases and J dropped 0 bases, with 11 bases sitting between them. CDR3 DNA sequence: TGCAGTGCTGGGGACGGGAGCTCCTACAATGAGCAGTTCTTC. This codes for CSAGDGSSYNEQFF.

This clonotype appeared a few times. The V and J genes are TRBV4-2 and TRBJ2-7, with a weak D call TRBD1 (5 bases). The CDR3 has 15 residues. The germline V gene has CDR1 LGHNA and CDR2 YNFKEQ. V shed 2 bases and J shed 7 bases, with 18 bases lying between them. CDR3: CASSQNRAGPVEQYF. In DNA form, the CDR3 reads TGTGCCAGCAGCCAAAATAGGGCAGGGCCAGTTGAGCAGTACTTC.

V usage is TRBV12-2 and J usage is TRBJ2-5. TRBV12-2 is given as a pseudogene. The CDR3 is made up of 15 amino acids. The CDR3 region is CASRLYGRLKETQYF. The CDR3, as DNA: TGTGCAAGTCGCTTATATGGTAGGCTGAAAGAGACCCAGTACTTC.

The sample holds a few counts of this clonotype. The CDR3 spells CASSQGGGVEQYF. CDR3 DNA: TGCGCCAGCAGCCAAGGAGGGGGCGTCGAGCAGTACTTC. The chain joins TRBV4-1 to TRBJ2-7, with TRBD1 matching over 7 bases. CDR1 is MGHRA and CDR2 is YSYEKL in the germline V gene. CDR3 length: 13 residues. With 1 base clipped from V and 6 bases from J, the junction kept 3 bases outside the gene matches.

CDR3 loop: CAISDRAETQYF. The CDR3 DNA reads TGTGCCATCAGTGACAGGGCAGAGACCCAGTACTTC. V usage is TRBV10-3 and J usage is TRBJ2-5, with a tentative D call TRBD1 (5 bases). With 3 bases removed from V and 4 bases from J, the gap between germline ends came to 6 bases. There are 12 residues in the CDR3. In germline, CDR1 is ENHRY, CDR2 SYGVKD.

The chain recombines TRBV5-6 with TRBJ1-1; 9 nucleotides agree with TRBD1. The junction had 5 bases not matched to a gene; V was cut back by 5 bases and J by 3 bases. Germline CDR1 is SGHDT and CDR2 is YYEEEE. The length of the CDR3 is 14 residues. The CDR3 spells CASSQQGADTEAFF. In nucleotides, the CDR3 is TGTGCCAGCAGTCAACAGGGGGCGGACACTGAAGCTTTCTTT.

The V and J genes are TRBV7-2 and TRBJ2-5; 16 bases are a match to TRBD2. The germline V gene encodes CDR1 SGHTA and CDR2 FQGNSA. V shed 5 bases, J shed 6 bases, and the junction held 6 bases outside the gene matches. The CDR3 has 16 amino acids. The CDR3 bases are TGTGCCAGCAGCCCGGGACTAGCGGGGGGGCGAAAGACCCAGTACTTC. It yields the protein CASSPGLAGGRKTQYF.

This clonotype was observed a handful of times. This rearrangement joins TRBV6-1 to TRBJ2-5; D may correspond to TRBD1 or TRBD2 (5 bases each). Between the trimmed V and J ends, which lost 8 bases and 0 bases, there was a span of 22 bases. The length of the CDR3 is 17 residues. The germline gives CDR1 MNHNS, CDR2 SASEGT. The CDR3 bases are TGTGCCAGCGCAACCCGCTGGGGCAGGGAGTACCAAGAGACCCAGTACTTC. The encoded protein is CASATRWGREYQETQYF.

The V and J genes are TRBV29-1 and TRBJ1-1; possible D gene TRBD1, 5 bases. The length of the CDR3 is 13 residues. Germline assignment: CDR1 SQVTM and CDR2 ANQGSEA. V shed 7 bases and J shed 5 bases, with 17 bases lying between them. CDR3 sequence: CSAGPQGSTEAFF. The CDR3 bases are TGCAGCGCGGGACCGCAGGGAAGTACTGAAGCTTTCTTT.

This chain uses TRBV12-3 or TRBV12-4 with TRBJ2-1; D possibly matches TRBD1 or TRBD2 (5 bases each). Trimming pared 3 bases from V and 15 bases from J, leaving 15 bases between. This CDR3 is built from 12 residues. CDR3: CASSLGLASRFF. The CDR3 DNA follows: TGTGCCAGCAGTTTGGGGCTAGCATCTCGGTTCTTC.

This clonotype has a handful of counts. The V and J genes are TRBV7-6 and TRBJ2-1, with D maybe TRBD2 (6 bases). Germline lookup yields CDR1 SGHVS and CDR2 FNYEAQ. This CDR3 has 17 amino acids. The germline V and J ends were trimmed by 5 bases and 0 bases, with 17 bases remaining between them. The CDR3 loop reads CASSTLAGRSSYNEQFF. The CDR3 DNA reads as TGTGCCAGCAGCACCTTGGCGGGGAGGAGCTCCTACAATGAGCAGTTCTTC.

This clonotype was observed a few times. The rearrangement uses TRBV27 and TRBJ2-3; the match to TRBD2 covers 8 bases. CDR3 length equals 19 residues. In germline, CDR1 is MNHEY, CDR2 SMNVEV (reference sequence). V shed 2 bases and J 2 bases; nucleotides not matched to a gene: 15. In nucleotides, the CDR3 is TGTGCCAGCAGTTTACAGGGCTTGAGCGGGGGAGCTGCCACAGATACGCAGTATTTT. It translates to CASSLQGLSGGAATDTQYF.